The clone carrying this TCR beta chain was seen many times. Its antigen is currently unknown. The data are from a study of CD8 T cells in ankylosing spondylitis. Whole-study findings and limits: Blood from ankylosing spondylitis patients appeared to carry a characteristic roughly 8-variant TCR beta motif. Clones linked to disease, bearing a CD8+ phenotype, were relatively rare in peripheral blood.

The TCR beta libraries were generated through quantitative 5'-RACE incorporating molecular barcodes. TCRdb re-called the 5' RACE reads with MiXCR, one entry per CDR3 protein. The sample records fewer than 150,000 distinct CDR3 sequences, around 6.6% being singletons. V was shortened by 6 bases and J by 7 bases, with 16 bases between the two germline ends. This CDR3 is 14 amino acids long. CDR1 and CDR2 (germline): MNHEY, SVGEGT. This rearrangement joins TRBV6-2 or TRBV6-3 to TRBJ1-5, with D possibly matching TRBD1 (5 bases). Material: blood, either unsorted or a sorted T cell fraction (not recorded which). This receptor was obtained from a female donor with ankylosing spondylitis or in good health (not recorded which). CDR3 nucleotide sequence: TGTGCCAGCAGAGCGGGACGCCTGGAACAGCCCCAGCATTTT. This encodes CASRAGRLEQPQHF.